The TCR beta chain under discussion was sequenced for a study of blood T cell repertoires in COVID-19. Study-level information: Samples came from the United States, Italy and Spain, spanning acute and convalescent COVID-19.

Looked up from germline, CDR1 is SGHRS and CDR2 is YFSETQ. Trimming removed 4 bases at V and 5 bases at J, with 9 bases between. The CDR3 length is 12 residues. Clones were sequenced by immunoSEQ multiplex PCR, and TCRdb holds only the in-frame ones, with some missing. The sample has 40,000 to 45,000 clones, roughly 92% seen once. This chain links TRBV5-1 with TRBJ1-1; D is perhaps TRBD1 (5 bases). The source is a man aged 50 to 59 with COVID-19, enrolled during active disease. Sequences were obtained from peripheral blood. The CDR3: CASSTGETEAFF. The CDR3 DNA sequence: TGCGCCAGCAGCACGGGGGAGACTGAAGCTTTCTTT.